The T cell receptor (beta chain) under discussion was sequenced for a study of read filtering for tumor transcriptome and immune sequencing. Study in general: RNA-seq yielded only roughly 80 to 1,300 TCR reads, IR-seq about 3.5 to 11 million.

Study-level points and caveats: Compared with RNA-seq, IR-seq gave much higher clonotype depth and reliability. This fraction held mixed bone marrow immune cells after CD138-negative sorting.

There are 14 residues in the CDR3. Per the germline V gene, CDR1 is SGHVS and CDR2 is FQNEAQ. V trimming: 4 bases; J trimming: 3 bases; junction bases outside the gene matches: 6. This library used approximately 390 ng RNA and molecular barcoded adaptors spanning alpha/delta and beta/gamma chains. TCRdb reprocessed the reads with MiXCR, giving one entry per CDR3 protein. The data contain about 57,000 distinct CDR3 sequences, approximately 15% of them seen just once; the ten biggest clones take up about 44%. The table lists this clonotype with a few counts. The antigen remains undetermined. Sequencing was performed on a population of CD138-negative cells sorted from bone marrow. The rearrangement joins TRBV7-8 to TRBJ2-7; TRBD1 matches 7 bases. The source of this sequence is a donor over 35 with multiple myeloma. The CDR3 region has the DNA TGTGCCAGCAGCTGGACCCGGGACAGCTACGAGCAGTACTTC. This gives the protein CASSWTRDSYEQYF. Full variable domain (missing parts from reference TRBV7-8 and TRBJ2-7): GAGVSQSPRYKVAKRGQDVALRCDPISGHVSLFWYQQALGQGPEFLTYFQNEAQLDKSGLPSDRFFAERPEGSVSTLKIQRTQQEDSAVYLCASSWTRDSYEQYFGPGTRLTVT.